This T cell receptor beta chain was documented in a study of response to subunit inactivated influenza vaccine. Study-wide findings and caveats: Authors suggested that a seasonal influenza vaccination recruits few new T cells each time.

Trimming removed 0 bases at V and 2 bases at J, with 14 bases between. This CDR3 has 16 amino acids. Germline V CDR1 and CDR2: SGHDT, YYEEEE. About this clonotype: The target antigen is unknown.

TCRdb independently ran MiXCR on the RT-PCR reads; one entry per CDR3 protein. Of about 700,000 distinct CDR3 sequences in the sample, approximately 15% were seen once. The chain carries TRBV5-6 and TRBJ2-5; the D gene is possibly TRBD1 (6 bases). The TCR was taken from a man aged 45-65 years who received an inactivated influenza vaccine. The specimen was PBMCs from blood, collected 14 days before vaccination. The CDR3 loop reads CASSLVLRQAQETQYF. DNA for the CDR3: TGTGCCAGCAGCTTGGTCTTACGACAGGCTCAAGAGACCCAGTACTTC. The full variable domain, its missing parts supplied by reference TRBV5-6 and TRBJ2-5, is DAGVTQSPTHLIKTRGQQVTLRCSPKSGHDTVSWYQQALGQGPQFIFQYYEEEERQRGNFPDRFSGHQFPNYSSELNVNALLLGDSALYLCASSLVLRQAQETQYFGPGTRLLVL.